Each of the 4 T cell receptor beta chains below was sequenced from the same sample in a study of T-cell memory formation after mild COVID-19. TCRdb analysed the 5' RACE reads with MiXCR anew, one entry per CDR3 protein. This table holds approximately 290,000 distinct CDR3 sequences, approximately 8.4% found once. Sequencing was carried out using PBMCs or a T cell subset sorted from them (not recorded which). Receptor source: a young man who had mild COVID-19 (a few samples of this study predate the infection). Cell type and time point are not known.

This clonotype came up a few times. The chain is built from TRBV5-1 and TRBJ2-3; maybe TRBD1 (5 bases). Trimming left V 6 bases short and J 4 bases short, with 12 bases between. This CDR3 region has 13 residues. Germline CDR1 SGHRS, CDR2 YFSETQ. CDR3 protein: CASKGQGADTQYF. The CDR3 region has the DNA TGCGCCAGCAAGGGGCAGGGCGCAGATACGCAGTATTTT.

The chain couples TRBV6-1 to TRBJ1-2; D gene uncertain. Germline-derived CDR1 and CDR2 are MNHNS and SASEGT. The CDR3 totals 11 residues. The V end lost 5 bases, the J end lost 4 bases, and 5 bases lay between the germline ends. Written as DNA, the CDR3 is TGTGCCAGCAGTTGGAGCTATGGCTACACCTTC. This gives the protein CASSWSYGYTF.

The J gene is TRBJ1-2, the V gene TRBV2, with unresolved D. The V end was cut by 6 bases, the J end by 8 bases, with 10 bases between. The CDR3 contains 11 residues. The germline V gene has CDR1 SNHLY and CDR2 FYNNEI. CDR3 nucleotides: TGTGCCAGCAGGACGGATTTAGGCTACACCTTC. Protein: CASRTDLGYTF.

This clonotype was counted a few times. V is TRBV5-5 and J is TRBJ2-7; perhaps TRBD1 as D (5 bases). Germline V CDR1 and CDR2: SGHKS, YYEKEE (reference sequence). V was cut by 4 bases and J by 0 bases, with 14 bases left in between. This CDR3 has 15 amino acids. Here the CDR3 reads CASSDRDLSSYEQYF. The CDR3 bases are TGTGCCAGCAGCGACAGAGACCTAAGCTCCTACGAGCAGTACTTC.